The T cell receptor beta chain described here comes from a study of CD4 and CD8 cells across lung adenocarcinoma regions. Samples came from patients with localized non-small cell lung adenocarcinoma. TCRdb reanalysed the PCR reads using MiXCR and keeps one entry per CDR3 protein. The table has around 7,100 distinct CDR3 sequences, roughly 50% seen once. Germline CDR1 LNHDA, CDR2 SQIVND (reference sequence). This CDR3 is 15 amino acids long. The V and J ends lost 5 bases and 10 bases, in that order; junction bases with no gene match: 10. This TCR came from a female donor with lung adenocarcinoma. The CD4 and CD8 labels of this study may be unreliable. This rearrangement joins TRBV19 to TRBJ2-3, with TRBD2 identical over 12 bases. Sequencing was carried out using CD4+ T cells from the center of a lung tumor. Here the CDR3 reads CASSHRLAGVIPQYF. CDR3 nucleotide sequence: TGTGCCAGTAGTCATCGACTAGCGGGAGTCATTCCGCAGTATTTT.